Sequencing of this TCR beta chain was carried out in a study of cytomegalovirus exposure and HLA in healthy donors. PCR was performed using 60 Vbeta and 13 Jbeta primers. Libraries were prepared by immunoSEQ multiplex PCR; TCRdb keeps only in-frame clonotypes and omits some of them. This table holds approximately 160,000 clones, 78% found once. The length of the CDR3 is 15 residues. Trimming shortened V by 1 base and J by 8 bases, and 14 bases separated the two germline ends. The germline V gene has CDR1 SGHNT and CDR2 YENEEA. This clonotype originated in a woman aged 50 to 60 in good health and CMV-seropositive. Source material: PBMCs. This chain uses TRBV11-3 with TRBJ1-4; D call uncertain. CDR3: CASSLGPAREEKLFF. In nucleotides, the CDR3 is TGTGCCAGCAGCTTAGGTCCTGCGCGAGAAGAAAAACTGTTTTTT. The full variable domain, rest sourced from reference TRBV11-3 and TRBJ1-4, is EAGVVQSPRYKIIEKKQPVAFWCNPISGHNTLYWYLQNLGQGPELLIRYENEEAVDDSQLPKDRFSAERLKGVDSTLKIQPAELGDSAVYLCASSLGPAREEKLFFGSGTQLSVL.